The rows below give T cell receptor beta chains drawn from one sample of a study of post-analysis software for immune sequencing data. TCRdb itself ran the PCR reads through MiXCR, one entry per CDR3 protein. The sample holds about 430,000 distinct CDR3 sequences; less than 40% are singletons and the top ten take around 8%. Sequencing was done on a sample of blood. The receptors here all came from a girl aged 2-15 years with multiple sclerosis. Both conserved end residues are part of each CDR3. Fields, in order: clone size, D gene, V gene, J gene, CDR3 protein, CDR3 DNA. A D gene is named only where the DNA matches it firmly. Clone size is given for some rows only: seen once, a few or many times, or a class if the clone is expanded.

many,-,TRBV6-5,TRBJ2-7,CASSFFGGDEQYF,TGTGCCAGCAGTTTCTTCGGCGGAGACGAGCAGTACTTC
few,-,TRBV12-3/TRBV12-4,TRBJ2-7,CASSLASSSYEQYF,TGTGCCAGCAGTTTGGCGTCGAGCTCCTACGAGCAGTACTTC
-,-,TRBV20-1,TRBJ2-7,CSARSDRPPYEQYF,TGCAGTGCTAGATCTGACAGACCCCCCTACGAGCAGTACTTC
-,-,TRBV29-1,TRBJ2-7,CSVEVGNRYEQYF,TGCAGCGTTGAAGTAGGGAATCGGTACGAGCAGTACTTC
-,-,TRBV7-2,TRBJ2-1,CASRRLDNEQFF,TGTGCCAGCAGGCGTTTGGACAATGAGCAGTTCTTC
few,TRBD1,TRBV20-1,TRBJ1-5,CSANRDREQPQHF,TGCAGTGCTAACAGGGACAGGGAGCAGCCCCAGCATTTT
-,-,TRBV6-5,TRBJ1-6,CASTEEVALNSPLHF,TGTGCCAGCACCGAAGAAGTTGCTTTGAATTCACCCCTCCACTTT
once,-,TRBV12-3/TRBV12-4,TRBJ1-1,CASGRWGGTEAFF,TGTGCCAGCGGCCGCTGGGGGGGGACTGAAGCTTTCTTT
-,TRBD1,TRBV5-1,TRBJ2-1,CATRWDRENEQFF,TGCGCCACCCGATGGGACAGGGAAAATGAGCAGTTCTTC
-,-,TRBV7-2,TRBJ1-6,CASSLGGASSYNSPLHF,TGTGCCAGCAGCTTGGGAGGGGCTAGCTCCTATAATTCACCCCTCCACTTT
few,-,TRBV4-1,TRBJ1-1,CASSQGGTGNTEAFF,TGCGCCAGCAGCCAAGGAGGGACGGGGAACACTGAAGCTTTCTTT
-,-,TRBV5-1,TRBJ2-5,CASSFSGINQETQYF,TGCGCCAGCAGCTTCTCTGGAATAAACCAAGAGACCCAGTACTTC
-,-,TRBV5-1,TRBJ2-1,CASNPGVWSSYNEQFF,TGCGCCAGCAACCCTGGGGTGTGGAGCTCCTACAATGAGCAGTTCTTC
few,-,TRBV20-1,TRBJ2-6,CSARDFRAGANVLTF,TGCAGTGCTAGAGATTTCCGGGCTGGGGCCAACGTCCTGACTTTC
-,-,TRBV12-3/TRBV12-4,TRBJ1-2,CASSLWLDYGYTF,TGTGCCAGCAGTTTGTGGCTTGACTATGGCTACACCTTC
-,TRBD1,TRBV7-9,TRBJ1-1,CASSSQGVWNEAFF,TGTGCCAGCAGCTCCCAGGGGGTATGGAATGAAGCTTTCTTT
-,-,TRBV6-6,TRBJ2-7,CASKSGTGTPYEQYF,TGTGCCAGCAAATCCGGGACGGGGACCCCCTACGAGCAGTACTTC
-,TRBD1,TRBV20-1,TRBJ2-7,CSARSRGLYEQYF,TGCAGTGCTAGGAGTAGGGGGCTCTACGAGCAGTACTTC
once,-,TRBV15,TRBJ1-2,CATSRDRSGSYGYTF,TGTGCCACCAGCAGAGATAGATCCGGGTCCTATGGCTACACCTTC
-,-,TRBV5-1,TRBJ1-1,CAGSPRGEGKNTEAFF,TGCGCCGGCAGCCCGCGAGGGGAGGGAAAGAACACTGAAGCTTTCTTT
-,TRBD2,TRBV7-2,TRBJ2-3,CASSLPQRGGTDTQYF,TGTGCCAGCAGCTTACCCCAGCGGGGGGGCACAGATACGCAGTATTTT
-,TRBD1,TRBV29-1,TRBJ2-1,CSLKTGTGSYNGQFF,TGCAGCTTAAAAACCGGGACAGGGTCCTACAATGGGCAGTTCTTC
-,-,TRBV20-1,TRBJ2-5,CSASSFLQSQETQYF,TGCAGTGCTAGTTCTTTCCTGCAGAGCCAAGAGACCCAGTACTTC
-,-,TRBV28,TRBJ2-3,CASSVVAGDTDTQYF,TGTGCCAGCAGTGTAGTTGCGGGCGACACAGATACGCAGTATTTT
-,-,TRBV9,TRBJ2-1,CASSPRRDHNNEQFF,TGTGCCAGCAGCCCGCGGAGGGACCACAACAATGAGCAGTTCTTC
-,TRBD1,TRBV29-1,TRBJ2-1,CSGDGTGLMEQFF,TGCAGCGGGGATGGGACAGGATTAATGGAGCAGTTCTTC
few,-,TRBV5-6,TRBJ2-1,CASSLAQSSYNEQFF,TGTGCCAGCAGCTTGGCACAGAGCTCCTACAATGAGCAGTTCTTC
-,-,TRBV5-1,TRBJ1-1,CASSGGTPRTEAFF,TGCGCCAGCAGCGGCGGGACACCCAGAACTGAAGCTTTCTTT
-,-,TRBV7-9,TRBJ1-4,CASSSGLSGEKLFF,TGTGCCAGCAGCTCCGGACTGTCAGGGGAAAAACTGTTTTTT
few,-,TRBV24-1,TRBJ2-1,CATSAAYNEQFF,TGTGCCACCAGTGCCGCTTACAATGAGCAGTTCTTC
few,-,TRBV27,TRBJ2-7,CASSLGLATYEQYF,TGTGCCAGCAGTCTCGGACTGGCGACCTACGAGCAGTACTTC